These 19 T cell receptor beta chains share one sample of origin, sequenced in a study of patients and donors after allogeneic stem cell transplantation. MiXCR was run by TCRdb on the RT-PCR reads, yielding one entry per CDR3 protein. Of about a million distinct CDR3 sequences in the sample, over 15% were seen once. Sequenced sample: blood, either unsorted or a sorted T cell fraction (not recorded which). Receptor source: a human donor who was either an allogeneic HSCT recipient or a stem cell or donor lymphocyte infusion donor (not recorded which). It is not recorded whose cells these are; they may come from a transplant donor.

This clonotype was seen a handful of times. The chain is built from TRBV4-2 and TRBJ1-1; D gene unclear. The CDR3 totals 14 residues. CDR1 is LGHNA and CDR2 is YNFKEQ in the germline V gene. The germline V and J ends were trimmed by 0 bases and 3 bases, with 8 bases remaining between them. The CDR3 protein is CASSQDRVDTEAFF. Written as DNA, the CDR3 is TGTGCCAGCAGCCAAGATAGGGTTGACACTGAAGCTTTCTTT.

This clonotype was detected ten times or more. The chain uses TRBV14 and TRBJ1-1, with D unresolved. V was shortened by 1 base and J by 1 base, with 4 bases between the two germline ends. Germline V gene sequence: CDR1 SGHDN, CDR2 FVKESK. CDR3 size: 13 residues. In nucleotides, the CDR3 is TGTGCCAGCAGCCAAGCCAGGAACACTGAAGCTTTCTTT. Protein product: CASSQARNTEAFF.

This clonotype was counted between two and nine times. V is TRBV9 and J is TRBJ2-5, with 10 bases aligning to TRBD2. This CDR3 region has 16 residues. Germline-derived CDR1 and CDR2 are SGDLS and YYNGEE. Trimming cost V 0 bases and J 2 bases; bases outside gene matches: 4. This CDR3 reads CASSVGVAGGQETQYF. Written as DNA, the CDR3 is TGTGCCAGCAGCGTAGGGGTAGCGGGGGGACAAGAGACCCAGTACTTC.

This clonotype turned up a few times. V and J are TRBV7-6 and TRBJ2-3; TRBD1 aligns across 9 bases. This CDR3 has 16 residues. Germline assignment: CDR1 SGHVS and CDR2 FNYEAQ. With 4 bases clipped from V and 4 bases from J, the junction kept 9 bases outside the gene matches. The CDR3 loop is CASSSGTGWYADTQYF. CDR3 in DNA: TGTGCCAGCAGCTCGGGGACAGGGTGGTACGCAGATACGCAGTATTTT.

The chain uses TRBV10-3 and TRBJ1-1; TRBD1 might be the D (5 bases). The germline V gene has CDR1 ENHRY and CDR2 SYGVKD. The CDR3 length is 13 residues. V lost 6 bases to trimming and J lost 1 base, with 9 bases between them. The CDR3 here is CAIRTTENTEAFF. Here the CDR3 DNA reads TGTGCCATCAGGACGACAGAGAACACTGAAGCTTTCTTT.

The chain carries TRBV2 and TRBJ1-5; D uncertain. Germline V CDR1 and CDR2: SNHLY, FYNNEI. Trimming stripped 1 base from V and 2 bases from J, with 9 bases between. This CDR3 is 15 amino acids long. CDR3: CASSEGGLGNQPQHF. In DNA form, the CDR3 reads TGTGCCAGCAGTGAAGGGGGTCTGGGCAATCAGCCCCAGCATTTT.

This clonotype turned up a few times. V and J are TRBV6-1 and TRBJ2-3; 10 bases line up with TRBD1. There are 15 residues in the CDR3. In germline, CDR1 is MNHNS, CDR2 SASEGT. With V trimmed by 4 bases and J by 0 bases, 1 base remained unmatched. CDR3 nucleotides: TGTGCCAGCAGTGTGGACAGGGGGAGCACAGATACGCAGTATTTT. Translated: CASSVDRGSTDTQYF.

This clonotype was picked up a small number of times. The chain employs TRBV29-1 and TRBJ2-2, with D perhaps matching TRBD2 (7 bases). The CDR3 loop spans 13 amino acids. The V and J ends lost 7 bases and 6 bases respectively, with 15 bases between them. Germline assignment: CDR1 SQVTM and CDR2 ANQGSEA. The CDR3 is CSGFVGGPGELFF. CDR3 nucleotides: TGCAGCGGCTTTGTCGGGGGGCCCGGGGAGCTGTTTTTT.

V is TRBV29-1 and J is TRBJ2-3; no reliable D call. The ends were cut back, 4 bases at V and 4 bases at J, with 6 bases in the middle. CDR3 length equals 11 residues. The germline V gene has CDR1 SQVTM and CDR2 ANQGSEA. In DNA, the CDR3 is TGCAGCGTTGCGATGGCAGATACGCAGTATTTT. Translation gives CSVAMADTQYF.

This chain links TRBV5-1 with TRBJ1-2; TRBD1 agrees at 7 bases. CDR1 and CDR2 from the germline V gene are SGHRS and YFSETQ. Unmatched junction bases numbered 18, after V lost 5 bases and J lost 8 bases. CDR3 length equals 16 residues. CDR3 in DNA: TGCGCCAGCAGTCTCGGACAGGCCTCCCTCACGGGGGGCTACACCTTC. This codes for CASSLGQASLTGGYTF.

The rearrangement uses TRBV20-1 and TRBJ2-3, with a tentative D call TRBD1 (5 bases). This CDR3 has 15 residues. Germline V lookup: CDR1 DFQATT, CDR2 SNEGSKA (reference sequence). V was shortened by 5 bases and J by 4 bases, with 19 bases between the two germline ends. In nucleotides, the CDR3 is TGCAGTGCTCCTGAGAGAAGGGGCTACCCAGATACGCAGTATTTT. It codes for CSAPERRGYPDTQYF.

The J gene is TRBJ1-2, the V gene TRBV7-2; 8 bases are shared with TRBD1. With 5 bases clipped from V and 0 bases from J, the junction kept 5 bases outside the gene matches. CDR3 size: 15 residues. Germline values: CDR1 SGHTA, CDR2 FQGNSA. The CDR3 region is CASSRDRFPNYGYTF. DNA of the CDR3: TGTGCCAGCAGCCGGGACAGGTTCCCTAACTATGGCTACACCTTC.

The V gene is TRBV7-2, the J gene TRBJ2-1; maybe TRBD1 (7 bases). V dropped 2 bases and J dropped 3 bases, with 11 bases sitting between them. This CDR3 has 15 residues. Germline loops: CDR1 SGHTA, CDR2 FQGNSA. The CDR3 DNA is TGTGCCAGCAGCTTAAGGGGGGACAGCTACAATGAGCAGTTCTTC. It encodes CASSLRGDSYNEQFF.

This clonotype has more than one count but fewer than ten. The V gene is TRBV29-1, the J gene TRBJ2-1; 9 bases align to TRBD1. J was trimmed by 0 bases and V by 7 bases; bases with no gene match: 4. The CDR3 is 14 amino acids. Germline CDR1 SQVTM, CDR2 ANQGSEA. CDR3 residues: CSGTGANSYNEQFF. The CDR3 DNA sequence: TGCAGCGGGACAGGGGCCAACTCCTACAATGAGCAGTTCTTC.

This clonotype was counted a few times. The chain links TRBV7-9 to TRBJ2-2; D remains ambiguous. There are 14 residues in the CDR3. V lost 2 bases and J 1 base, leaving 5 bases between the germline ends. CDR1 is SEHNR, CDR2 FQNEAQ, per germline (reference sequence). CDR3 sequence: CASSLNGNTGELFF. CDR3 nucleotide sequence: TGTGCCAGCAGCTTAAACGGGAACACCGGGGAGCTGTTTTTT.

This clonotype appeared a few times. The chain combines TRBV6-5 with TRBJ1-2, with D unclear. Germline lookup yields CDR1 MNHEY and CDR2 SVGAGI. Trimming took off 1 base at V and 4 bases at J, with 10 bases between the two ends. This CDR3 comprises 14 residues. The chain's CDR3 is CASSYLDGFYGYTF. In nucleotides, the CDR3 is TGTGCCAGCAGTTACTTGGACGGCTTCTATGGCTACACCTTC.

The chain combines TRBV20-1 with TRBJ1-1; TRBD1 is a possible D gene (5 bases). There are 16 residues in the CDR3. The V end lost 7 bases, the J end lost 1 base, and 22 bases lay between the germline ends. The germline V gene encodes CDR1 DFQATT and CDR2 SNEGSKA (reference sequence). Written as DNA, the CDR3 is TGCAGTGGGATAGGGGCGGGATCCAGCACGAACACTGAAGCTTTCTTT. Protein: CSGIGAGSSTNTEAFF.

This clonotype was found a few times. The gene calls are TRBV12-3 or TRBV12-4 and TRBJ1-5, with D tentatively TRBD1 (6 bases). This CDR3 contains 14 residues. Deletions cut 5 bases from V and 6 bases from J, with 14 bases between. CDR3 protein: CASSLNRVTQPQHF. The CDR3 region has the DNA TGTGCCAGCAGTCTTAACAGGGTGACTCAGCCCCAGCATTTT.

The chain uses TRBV20-1 and TRBJ2-7; no firm D call. The germline CDR1 and CDR2 sequences are DFQATT and SNEGSKA (reference sequence). The CDR3 is 12 amino acids. The ends were cut back, 0 bases at V and 6 bases at J, with 9 bases in the middle. The CDR3 region is CSARDPGSEQYF. CDR3 nucleotide sequence: TGCAGTGCTAGAGATCCCGGGTCCGAGCAGTACTTC.